What follows are 25 T cell receptor beta chains derived from one specimen sequenced in a study of blood T cell repertoires in COVID-19. Sequencing used immunoSEQ multiplex PCR; TCRdb keeps in-frame clones, though not all of them. The sample yields roughly 370,000 clones, 87% seen once. The sequenced sample consisted of PBMCs or T cells enriched from blood (not recorded which). The receptors shown here come from a woman between 50 and 59 years old who had recovered from COVID-19.

The rearrangement joins TRBV2 to TRBJ1-5; 7 bases agree with TRBD1. CDR1 and CDR2 from the germline V gene are SNHLY and FYNNEI. Losses at the gene ends were 8 bases for V and 1 base for J; bases not matched to a gene: 5. The CDR3 has 14 residues. This chain's CDR3 is CASQGQASNQPQHF. CDR3 nucleotides: TGTGCCAGCCAAGGACAGGCAAGCAATCAGCCCCAGCATTTT.

The chain recombines TRBV5-1 with TRBJ1-1, with a possible D match to TRBD1 (6 bases). CDR1 and CDR2 from the germline V gene are SGHRS and YFSETQ. The CDR3 loop spans 16 amino acids. Trimming took 4 bases from V and 2 from J, leaving 18 bases between them. The CDR3 region has the DNA TGCGCCAGCAGCCTAGTCCTACAGGGAGCAAACACTGAAGCTTTCTTT. Protein product: CASSLVLQGANTEAFF.

The chain has TRBV30 and TRBJ2-4; D is possibly TRBD2 (5 bases). This CDR3 comprises 13 residues. V lost 0 bases and J 9 bases, leaving 12 bases between the germline ends. CDR1 and CDR2 (germline): GTSNPN, SVGIG (reference sequence). The CDR3 nucleotides read TGTGCCTGGAGTGTATCCCTAAGCGGCATTCAGTACTTC. This gives the protein CAWSVSLSGIQYF.

This chain joins TRBV6-6 and TRBJ1-1; D remains ambiguous. The CDR3 has 16 residues. Looked up from germline, CDR1 is MNHNY and CDR2 is SVGAGI (reference sequence). Trimming cost V 0 bases and J 1 base, with 12 bases left between them. CDR3 in DNA: TGTGCCAGCAGTTACTCGCCAGGCGGGAGGAACACTGAAGCTTTCTTT. This codes for CASSYSPGGRNTEAFF.

V usage is TRBV4-1 and J usage is TRBJ2-7, with D possibly matching TRBD2 (5 bases). Germline values: CDR1 MGHRA, CDR2 YSYEKL. The CDR3 covers 16 residues. The V end lost 0 bases, the J end lost 2 bases, and 14 bases lay between the germline ends. CDR3 DNA sequence: TGCGCCAGCAGCCAAGATCTAGCCACAGTCACCTACGAGCAGTACTTC. Its translation is CASSQDLATVTYEQYF.

This clone appeared a single time. The chain has TRBV29-1 and TRBJ2-7; 7 bases fit TRBD1. CDR3 length: 16 amino acids. Germline lookup yields CDR1 SQVTM and CDR2 ANQGSEA. J lost 3 bases, V lost 3 bases, and 14 bases had no gene match. The CDR3 DNA reads as TGCAGCGTTGATAGAGACAGGGAGAGAGACTACTACGAGCAGTACTTC. Its translation is CSVDRDRERDYYEQYF.

This chain uses TRBV2 with TRBJ1-2; no firm D call. From germline, CDR1 is SNHLY and CDR2 FYNNEI. The CDR3 length is 14 residues. V dropped 4 bases and J dropped 3 bases, with 12 bases sitting between them. The CDR3 DNA follows: TGTGCCAGCAGTGTAACCGGGTTACACTATGGCTACACCTTC. This codes for CASSVTGLHYGYTF.

V gene TRBV5-4 combines with J gene TRBJ1-3; D unclear. This CDR3 contains 15 residues. V lost 4 bases and J lost 0, with 11 bases in between. CDR1 SGHNT and CDR2 YYREEE come from the germline V gene (reference sequence). CDR3 coding DNA: TGTGCCAGCAGCGCCAAACAGAACTCTGGAAACACCATATATTTT. Translating it yields CASSAKQNSGNTIYF.

V gene TRBV14 combines with J gene TRBJ2-1, with D possibly TRBD2 on 7 matching bases. Between the trimmed V and J ends, which lost 0 bases and 5 bases, there was a span of 11 bases. Germline CDR1 reads SGHDN; CDR2 reads FVKESK. This CDR3 spans 15 amino acids. CDR3 coding DNA: TGTGCCAGCAGCCAAGAACGGGGGGCGCACAATGAGCAGTTCTTC. Translating it yields CASSQERGAHNEQFF.

This chain uses TRBV30 with TRBJ1-6; D may be TRBD1 (6 bases). The CDR3 totals 13 residues. V lost 2 bases and J 8 bases, leaving 10 bases between the germline ends. CDR1 and CDR2 from the germline V gene are GTSNPN and SVGIG (reference sequence). The chain's CDR3 is CAWSNRAYSPLHF. For the CDR3, the DNA is TGTGCCTGGAGTAACAGGGCGTATTCACCCCTCCACTTT.

The chain combines TRBV18 with TRBJ1-1; D may be TRBD1 (5 bases). CDR3 size: 15 residues. Germline V gives CDR1 KGHSH, CDR2 LQKENI. V lost 1 base to trimming and J lost 0 bases, with 9 bases between them. CDR3 amino acids: CASSPQEGLNTEAFF. CDR3 in DNA: TGTGCCAGCTCACCACAGGAGGGGTTGAACACTGAAGCTTTCTTT.

This clone came up a few times. This rearrangement joins TRBV15 to TRBJ1-1; D remains unclear. V lost 5 bases, J lost 1 base, and 11 bases lay in between. Germline values: CDR1 LNHNV, CDR2 YYDKDF (reference sequence). This CDR3 spans 14 amino acids. CDR3: CATSAREENTEAFF. The CDR3, as DNA: TGTGCCACCAGCGCACGGGAGGAGAACACTGAAGCTTTCTTT.

CDR3 DNA: TGTGCCAGTACAGCTTTATTGTATGGCTACACCTTC. Translating gives CASTALLYGYTF. The rearrangement links TRBV2 to TRBJ1-2; no clear D. The CDR3 is 12 amino acids. The germline gives CDR1 SNHLY, CDR2 FYNNEI. The germline V and J ends were trimmed by 9 bases and 5 bases, with 13 bases remaining between them. Variable domain in full (rest from reference TRBV2 and TRBJ1-2): EPEVTQTPSHQVTQMGQEVILRCVPISNHLYFYWYRQILGQKVEFLVSFYNNEISEKSEIFDDQFSVERPDGSNFTLKIRSTKLEDSAMYFCASTALLYGYTFGSGTRLTVV.

The rearrangement joins TRBV3-1 (or the pseudogene TRBV3-2) to TRBJ1-2; 8 bases agree with TRBD1. Trimming took 3 bases from V and 5 from J; bases not matched to a gene: 5. The CDR3 totals 14 residues. Germline V gives CDR1 LGHDT, CDR2 YNNKEL (reference sequence). CDR3 bases: TGTGCCAGCAGCCACGGGACAGGAGAATATGGCTACACCTTC. Translated, it gives CASSHGTGEYGYTF.

This rearrangement joins TRBV11-1 to TRBJ2-3, with a weak D call TRBD1 (6 bases). The germline V gene encodes CDR1 SGHAT and CDR2 FQDESV (reference sequence). This CDR3 region has 13 residues. V lost 4 bases and J lost 8, with 13 bases in between. This chain's CDR3 is CASSWGTRGTQYF. The CDR3 DNA reads as TGTGCCAGCAGCTGGGGGACCAGGGGTACGCAGTATTTT.

The chain couples TRBV19 to TRBJ1-5; TRBD1 matches at 9 bases. Germline assignment: CDR1 LNHDA and CDR2 SQIVND (reference sequence). V shed 6 bases and J 6 bases; nucleotides not matched to a gene: 12. The CDR3 has 16 residues. The CDR3 DNA sequence: TGTGCCAGTAGGTTGGGGGGGACAGGGCCCGCTCAGCCCCAGCATTTT. Its translation is CASRLGGTGPAQPQHF. Supplemented by reference TRBV19 and TRBJ1-5, the full variable domain reads DGGITQSPKYLFRKEGQNVTLSCEQNLNHDAMYWYRQDPGQGLRLIYYSQIVNDFQKGDIAEGYSVSREKKESFPLTVTSAQKNPTAFYLCASRLGGTGPAQPQHFGDGTRLSIL.

The gene calls are TRBV28 and TRBJ1-5, with TRBD1 matching 7 bases. Per the germline V gene, CDR1 is MDHEN and CDR2 is SYDVKM. V gave up 7 bases and J gave up 4 bases; unmatched junction bases: 13. The CDR3 has 16 residues. CDR3 nucleotide sequence: TGTGCCAGCAAAGGTCGGGGGACAGAAATTAATCAGCCCCAGCATTTT. Its translation: CASKGRGTEINQPQHF.

This chain uses TRBV11-2 with TRBJ1-1; 8 bases line up with TRBD1. In germline, CDR1 is SGHAT, CDR2 FQNNGV. V gave up 4 bases and J gave up 11 bases; unmatched junction bases: 12. CDR3 length: 14 residues. CDR3 nucleotides: TGTGCCAGCAGCTCAGACAGGGGTCCGACGAGGGCTTTCTTT. Residues: CASSSDRGPTRAFF.

V gene TRBV5-1 combines with J gene TRBJ1-5; 10 nucleotides match TRBD1. The CDR3 is 16 residues long. V trimming: 0 bases; J trimming: 2 bases; junction bases outside the gene matches: 2. Germline V lookup: CDR1 SGHRS, CDR2 YFSETQ. The CDR3 loop reads CASSLEGTGGNQPQHF. In DNA form, the CDR3 reads TGCGCCAGCAGCTTGGAAGGGACAGGGGGCAATCAGCCCCAGCATTTT.

V is TRBV27 and J is TRBJ1-1, with D possibly TRBD1 on 5 matching bases. The length of the CDR3 is 15 residues. V lost 8 bases and J lost 0, with 16 bases in between. Germline CDR1 reads MNHEY; CDR2 reads SMNVEV (reference sequence). The CDR3 reads CASRSGGILNTEAFF. The DNA of the CDR3 is TGTGCCAGCCGTTCGGGGGGTATACTGAACACTGAAGCTTTCTTT.

The chain links TRBV29-1 to TRBJ1-2; the D gene is possibly TRBD1 (6 bases). Trimming removed 6 bases at V and 6 bases at J, with 23 bases between. Germline values: CDR1 SQVTM, CDR2 ANQGSEA. The CDR3 spans 15 residues. As DNA, the CDR3 is TGCAGCGTCCTAACTGGGACACCCAGGGGAGATGGCTACACCTTC. Amino acid sequence: CSVLTGTPRGDGYTF.

CDR3 coding DNA: TGTGCCAGCAGGTTGGCGGGCCACTCTGGAAACACCATATATTTT. Its translation: CASRLAGHSGNTIYF. This sequence joins TRBV6-5 and TRBJ1-3; D is undetermined. CDR1 and CDR2 from the germline V gene are MNHEY and SVGAGI. Trimming left V 6 bases short and J 0 bases short, with 12 bases between. The CDR3 contains 15 residues.

The chain links TRBV7-9 to TRBJ1-1; 8 bases match TRBD1. The CDR3 spans 13 residues. Germline CDR1 reads SEHNR; CDR2 reads FQNEAQ (reference sequence). The V segment lost 7 bases and the J segment 4 bases; nucleotides outside the gene matches: 5. This CDR3 is CASNPDRATEAFF. The CDR3 DNA reads TGTGCCAGCAACCCGGACAGGGCCACTGAAGCTTTCTTT. Drawing the rest from reference TRBV7-9 and TRBJ1-1, the complete variable domain is DTGVSQNPRHKITKRGQNVTFRCDPISEHNRLYWYRQTLGQGPEFLTYFQNEAQLEKSRLLSDRFSAERPKGSFSTLEIQRTEQGDSAMYLCASNPDRATEAFFGQGTRLTVV.

The count of this clone is one. The sample carries other DNA sequences with the same CDR3. The chain joins TRBV2 to TRBJ1-2; 8 bases map to TRBD1. CDR1 is SNHLY, CDR2 FYNNEI, per germline. The J segment lost 1 base and the V segment lost 4 bases, leaving 2 bases of the junction unmatched. CDR3 length equals 14 residues. The CDR3 reads CASSGTGSNYGYTF. The DNA for the CDR3 is TGTGCCAGCAGTGGGACAGGGAGTAACTATGGCTACACCTTC.

CDR3: CASSFHRGRFTEAFF. The CDR3 nucleotides read TGTGCCAGCAGTTTCCATAGGGGGCGGTTCACTGAAGCTTTCTTT. The J gene is TRBJ1-1, the V gene TRBV27; 7 bases are shared with TRBD1. Losses at the gene ends were 3 bases for V and 4 bases for J; bases not matched to a gene: 8. The CDR3 totals 15 residues. The germline CDR1 and CDR2 sequences are MNHEY and SMNVEV (reference sequence).